This TCR beta chain was sequenced during a study of T-cell reconstitution after alpha-beta-depleted transplantation in children (dated by TCRdb to about 2016). In terms of the full investigation: Using TCR repertoire profiling, the study followed T-cell immune reconstitution in a quantitative way in children after TCRalphabeta/CD19-depleted allogeneic hematopoietic cell transplantation.

On this clonotype: What antigen it recognizes has not been identified. No much larger clonotype is one base removed from it; base qualities were not supplied.

Library generation was performed with PCR. Instrument on record: Illumina HiSeq 2500. TCR libraries were prepared with molecular barcoding, using unique molecular identifiers to normalize TCRbeta repertoire quantification. The public sequencing data were trimmed at Q25 with fastp and processed into clonotypes with MiXCR by TCRdb, which kept only in-frame beta chains. Merged by CDR3 protein, the rows form single entries marked with the most common genes and DNA. The sample profile shows 500,000 to 600,000 distinct CDR3 sequences; 30% to 35% of them were found once. Approximately 2.3% of the sample rests with the top ten. The sample in question was PBMCs from the stem cell graft donor, obtained from the stem cell graft. The sequence was collected from a human donor who donated a stem cell graft to a child with aplastic anemia.

The DNA sequence reads TGTGTCGCACGAGGGAGCACTGAAGCTTTCTTT. Translated, it gives CVARGSTEAFF. In this chain, TRBV7-2 is recombined with TRBJ1-1; the D gene assignment is ambiguous. CDR1 SGHTA and CDR2 FQGNSA are derived from the germline V gene. Reading from cysteine to phenylalanine, the CDR3 counts 11 amino acids. Only the CDR3 DNA is retained, 33 bases long and in frame from the first base. The full variable domain, with segments outside the CDR3 supplied by the reference TRBV7-2 and TRBJ1-1 proteins, appears as GAGVSQSPSNKVTEKGKDVELRCDPISGHTALYWYRQSLGQGLEFLIYFQGNSAPDKSGLPSDRFSAERTGGSVSTLTIQRTQQEDSAVYLCVARGSTEAFFGQGTRLTVV.